Shown below are 23 T cell receptor beta chains from a single sample sequenced in a study of blood T cell repertoires in COVID-19. The method was immunoSEQ multiplex PCR; TCRdb's version includes in-frame clones alone and lacks a portion of them. The sample contains some 250,000 clones, over 70% of which appear only once. The sequencing input was peripheral blood. Receptor source: a man between 40 and 49 years old with active or convalescent COVID-19.

This clone appeared a few times. V and J are TRBV30 and TRBJ1-4; D ambiguous. Looked up from germline, CDR1 is GTSNPN and CDR2 is SVGIG (reference sequence). Trimming shortened V by 0 bases and J by 6 bases, and 5 bases separated the two germline ends. This CDR3 contains 12 residues. In DNA, the CDR3 is TGTGCCTGGAGTGTCGGGGATGAAAAACTGTTTTTT. Translation gives CAWSVGDEKLFF.

The rearrangement joins TRBV7-9 to TRBJ2-3; a possible D gene is TRBD1 (8 bases). Trimming removed 6 bases at V and 3 bases at J, with 16 bases between. The CDR3 runs to 15 residues. CDR1 is SEHNR and CDR2 is FQNEAQ in the germline V gene (reference sequence). This chain's CDR3 is CASRVDRGGTDTQYF. In DNA, the CDR3 is TGTGCCAGCAGAGTCGACAGGGGAGGGACAGATACGCAGTATTTT.

This clone was detected once. The chain uses TRBV19 and TRBJ1-2; 8 positions agree with TRBD1. V shed 4 bases and J 8 bases; nucleotides not matched to a gene: 9. This CDR3 comprises 14 residues. Germline V gene lookup returns CDR1 LNHDA and CDR2 SQIVND (reference sequence). In DNA, the CDR3 is TGTGCCAGTAGTAAGGTGGACAGGGCGGGCGGCTACACCTTC. Its protein product is CASSKVDRAGGYTF.

The rearrangement links TRBV27 to TRBJ2-3; 10 bases are shared with TRBD2. This CDR3 is 18 amino acids long. Germline V lookup: CDR1 MNHEY, CDR2 SMNVEV (reference sequence). The junction had 14 bases not matched to a gene; V was cut back by 5 bases and J by 3 bases. As DNA, the CDR3 is TGTGCCAGCAGTCAAGCTAGCGGGAGCCTTATTGGGACAGATACGCAGTATTTT. As protein: CASSQASGSLIGTDTQYF.

The rearrangement joins TRBV7-9 to TRBJ1-1, with D uncertain. CDR3 length: 13 amino acids. CDR1 is SEHNR, CDR2 FQNEAQ, per germline (reference sequence). V was cut by 3 bases and J by 5 bases, with 10 bases left in between. The CDR3 spells CASSFFIQTEAFF. Here the CDR3 DNA reads TGTGCCAGCAGCTTTTTTATACAGACTGAAGCTTTCTTT.

This chain joins TRBV25-1 and TRBJ1-2, with D possibly TRBD1 on 5 matching bases. Germline V gene sequence: CDR1 MGHDK, CDR2 SYGVNS. Trimming cost V 2 bases and J 11 bases, with 12 bases left between them. This CDR3 region has 12 residues. The CDR3 loop reads CASSEGLGRYTF. The CDR3 DNA sequence: TGTGCCAGCAGTGAAGGTTTGGGGCGGTACACCTTC.

The chain uses TRBV9 and TRBJ2-7; a possible D gene is TRBD1 (6 bases). Germline CDR1 and CDR2: SGDLS and YYNGEE. Deletions cut 7 bases from V and 4 bases from J, with 18 bases between. The CDR3 contains 14 residues. The CDR3 loop is CASSKQGRNYEQYF. The CDR3 coding sequence is TGTGCCAGCTCAAAACAGGGCAGAAATTACGAGCAGTACTTC.

This clone was recorded once. V gene TRBV24-1 combines with J gene TRBJ1-1, with D maybe TRBD1 (5 bases). Germline CDR1 KGHDR, CDR2 SFDVKD. Between the trimmed V and J ends, which lost 2 bases and 4 bases, there was a span of 7 bases. This CDR3 contains 13 residues. CDR3 nucleotide sequence: TGTGCCACCAGTGATTCAGGGTCCACTGAAGCTTTCTTT. Encoded protein: CATSDSGSTEAFF.

This rearrangement joins TRBV18 to TRBJ2-7; tentatively, D is TRBD2 (5 bases). Trimming took off 1 base at V and 2 bases at J, with 6 bases between the two ends. The CDR3 consists of 13 residues. Germline V CDR1 and CDR2: KGHSH, LQKENI. The CDR3 DNA is TGTGCCAGCTCACCACTCGGGGCCTACGAGCAGTACTTC. Residues: CASSPLGAYEQYF.

The chain is built from TRBV20-1 and TRBJ1-4, with 7 bases matching TRBD1. This CDR3 spans 17 amino acids. Germline V CDR1 and CDR2: DFQATT, SNEGSKA (reference sequence). Trimming cost V 3 bases and J 7 bases; bases outside gene matches: 17. The CDR3 here is CSASRGTVSSRSEKLFF. The CDR3 DNA sequence: TGCAGTGCTAGTAGGGGGACAGTGTCCTCCCGGAGTGAAAAACTGTTTTTT.

This clone was seen a few times. This rearrangement joins TRBV10-3 to TRBJ1-5; 7 bases align to TRBD1. There are 15 residues in the CDR3. V shed 8 bases and J 3 bases; nucleotides not matched to a gene: 10. From germline, CDR1 is ENHRY and CDR2 SYGVKD. The CDR3 sequence: CAIAHSTGVNQPQHF. The CDR3 nucleotides read TGTGCCATCGCACATTCTACAGGGGTCAATCAGCCCCAGCATTTT.

This chain links TRBV7-9 with TRBJ2-3; 9 nucleotides agree with TRBD2. V lost 1 base and J lost 4; bases outside the gene matches: 12. Germline V gene lookup returns CDR1 SEHNR and CDR2 FQNEAQ (reference sequence). The CDR3 has 18 amino acids. The CDR3 loop is CASSLGRLAARGPDTQYF. Here the CDR3 DNA reads TGTGCCAGCAGCTTAGGCCGACTAGCGGCGAGAGGCCCAGATACGCAGTATTTT.

This clone was observed many times. V usage is TRBV11-3 and J usage is TRBJ1-1, with a tentative D call TRBD1 (6 bases). The ends were cut back, 2 bases at V and 7 bases at J, with 11 bases in the middle. Germline CDR1 SGHNT, CDR2 YENEEA. The CDR3 totals 13 residues. In nucleotides, the CDR3 is TGTGCCAGCAGCTTACTGGGGGCGGGTGAAGCTTTCTTT. Amino acids: CASSLLGAGEAFF.

The chain couples TRBV9 to TRBJ1-6; tentative D call: TRBD1 (5 bases). This CDR3 region has 12 residues. Trimming removed 4 bases at V and 8 bases at J, with 7 bases between. Germline V gene data show CDR1 as SGDLS and CDR2 as YYNGEE. The CDR3 loop reads CASSPGYSPLHF. CDR3 in DNA: TGTGCCAGCAGCCCAGGGTATTCACCCCTCCACTTT.

This chain uses TRBV19 with TRBJ2-3, with TRBD1 matching over 7 bases. The CDR3 covers 15 residues. The trim removed 5 bases at V and 0 bases at J, leaving 5 bases unmatched. In germline, CDR1 is LNHDA, CDR2 SQIVND (reference sequence). The CDR3 coding sequence is TGTGCCAGTAGTCTCTTACAGGGGAGCACAGATACGCAGTATTTT. Translation gives CASSLLQGSTDTQYF.

The genes are TRBV30 and TRBJ1-2; 7 bases match TRBD1. V gave up 3 bases and J gave up 4 bases; unmatched junction bases: 11. CDR1 is GTSNPN and CDR2 is SVGIG in the germline V gene (reference sequence). CDR3 length: 15 amino acids. Here the CDR3 DNA reads TGTGCCTGGAGGAAAAGGACAGGAACACTCTATGGCTACACCTTC. Amino acids: CAWRKRTGTLYGYTF.

The chain employs TRBV24-1 and TRBJ2-7; 7 nucleotides match TRBD1. The germline CDR1 and CDR2 sequences are KGHDR and SFDVKD. J lost 3 bases, V lost 10 bases, and 8 bases had no gene match. The CDR3 covers 13 residues. The CDR3: CATSSAGGYEQYF. CDR3 sequence (DNA): TGTGCCACTTCCAGCGCAGGGGGCTACGAGCAGTACTTC.

The rearrangement links TRBV5-1 to TRBJ2-7; 9 bases are shared with TRBD1. Trimming took 5 bases from V and 1 from J; bases not matched to a gene: 4. CDR1 and CDR2 from the germline V gene are SGHRS and YFSETQ. This CDR3 comprises 14 residues. CDR3 in amino acids: CASSWTGESYEQYF. The CDR3 DNA reads as TGCGCCAGCAGTTGGACAGGGGAATCCTACGAGCAGTACTTC.

The rearrangement links TRBV2 to TRBJ1-5; D ambiguous. V was trimmed by 4 bases and J by 2 bases, leaving 12 bases between them. This CDR3 contains 15 residues. Germline lookup yields CDR1 SNHLY and CDR2 FYNNEI. The CDR3 sequence: CASSGSGLGNQPQHF. CDR3 nucleotides: TGTGCCAGCAGTGGTTCCGGGTTGGGCAATCAGCCCCAGCATTTT. Combining the CDR3 with reference TRBV2 and TRBJ1-5 gives the whole variable domain EPEVTQTPSHQVTQMGQEVILRCVPISNHLYFYWYRQILGQKVEFLVSFYNNEISEKSEIFDDQFSVERPDGSNFTLKIRSTKLEDSAMYFCASSGSGLGNQPQHFGDGTRLSIL.

Concerning this clone: An end of the junction differs from the germline gene, which may be a read error. The V call is TRBV7-7, the J call TRBJ2-2; D may be TRBD2 (6 bases). Germline CDR1 and CDR2: SSHAT and FNYEAQ (reference sequence). This CDR3 has 16 residues. CDR3 residues: CASSPGGGVNTGELFF. CDR3 nucleotide sequence: TGTGCTAGCAGCCCGGGCGGCGGGGTGAACACCGGGGAGCTGTTTTTT.

This chain uses TRBV28 with TRBJ2-5; 7 bases map to TRBD2. This CDR3 has 14 amino acids. The germline V gene encodes CDR1 MDHEN and CDR2 SYDVKM. The V and J ends lost 5 bases and 5 bases, in that order; junction bases with no gene match: 8. In DNA form, the CDR3 reads TGTGCCAGCAGTCGTCGCTGGGGAGGGGAGACCCAGTACTTC. Translated: CASSRRWGGETQYF.

This chain links TRBV24-1 with TRBJ1-1; D is ambiguous. V lost 4 bases, J lost 4 bases, and 6 bases lay in between. The CDR3 runs 12 residues. Germline V lookup: CDR1 KGHDR, CDR2 SFDVKD. The CDR3, as DNA: TGTGCCACCAGTGACGGTTTCACTGAAGCTTTCTTT. This codes for CATSDGFTEAFF.

The chain joins TRBV7-3 to TRBJ2-4; the match to TRBD1 covers 10 bases. This CDR3 region has 18 residues. V trimming: 5 bases; J trimming: 6 bases; junction bases outside the gene matches: 16. Germline CDR1 reads SGHTA; CDR2 reads FQGTGA. CDR3 coding DNA: TGTGCCAGCAGCGCGCCTCCTCCGGGACAGGGGAGGAGAAACATTCAGTACTTC. Translating gives CASSAPPPGQGRRNIQYF.